The clone carrying this T cell receptor (beta chain) was recorded a few times. One junction end does not reproduce the germline sequence, and a read error may be involved. The sample is drawn from a study of identical twins. Through template switching, a universal primer site was introduced, and the cDNA contained unique molecular identifiers. TCRdb passed the 5' RACE reads through MiXCR, listing each CDR3 protein once. The sample lists about 240,000 distinct CDR3 sequences; approximately 6.8% were seen once. Germline CDR1 MGHRA, CDR2 YSYEKL. This CDR3 is 15 amino acids long. This sample also appeared in a second study, on yellow fever vaccine responses in identical twins.

The TCR was taken from a woman aged 18-30 years in good health. The source material was CD8+ T cells sorted from blood. The rearrangement links TRBV4-1 to TRBJ1-1; TRBD1 matches 9 bases. The CDR3 DNA reads as TGCGCCAGCAGAGAAACAGGGGGCTGGAACACTGAGGCTTTCTTT. Translated: CASRETGGWNTEAFF.